This T cell receptor (beta chain) was identified in a study of OX40 agonist ivuxolimab in advanced cancers. Study at large: Patients received the agonistic anti-OX40 (CD134) antibody ivuxolimab. Partial responses were recorded for three patients, including one with hepatocellular carcinoma and two with cutaneous melanoma. Study conclusions and caveats: Both CD4+ and CD8+ T cell populations in blood had undergone clonal expansion by week 6 at 0.1 to 3.0 mg/kg. Relative to CD4+, CD8+ T cells held more expanded clones on average.

Of note for this clone: Its target is not known.

CDR1 MGHRA and CDR2 YSYEKL come from the germline V gene. This CDR3 has 13 residues. V was pared by 4 bases and J by 1 base, with 8 bases between. Profiled with immunoSEQ multiplex PCR; TCRdb holds only in-frame clones, not every one. The sample lists roughly 41,000 clones, around nine tenths occurring once. The chain carries TRBV4-1 and TRBJ2-7, with a weak D call TRBD1 (6 bases). Sample: CD4+ or CD8+ T cells sorted from blood, taken in a trial of the OX40 agonist ivuxolimab. The clonotype originates from an adult with an advanced solid tumor such as melanoma, head and neck, liver or kidney cancer. The CDR3 here is CASSLGGSYEQYF. Here the CDR3 DNA reads TGCGCCAGCAGCCTAGGGGGATCCTACGAGCAGTACTTC.